A selection of T cell receptor beta chains follows, all from one sample in a study of T cell responses to AZD1222 COVID-19 vaccine. Profiling relied on immunoSEQ multiplex PCR, and the TCRdb table lists in-frame clones only, not all of them. The repertoire consists of about 170,000 clones, with roughly 89% occurring once and the leading ten covering over 1.5%. The specimen comprised peripheral blood, sampled on day 0 of AZD1222 vaccination. These receptors originate from an adult in good health. The CDR3 runs from the conserved cysteine through the conserved F or W. D genes are given only for firm matches. Some rows mark clone size as missing; the rest say once, few, many or name a class of expanded clone.

>TRBD1|TRBV18|16|TRBJ1-5|once
TGTGCCAGCTCACCGTCAGGGGGCCAAACCAATCAGCCCCAGCATTTT
CASSPSGGQTNQPQHF
>.|TRBV5-1|14|TRBJ2-3|.
TGCGCCAGCAGCTCCAGTCCTTCCATGGATACGCAGTATTTT
CASSSSPSMDTQYF
>TRBD2|TRBV4-1|16|TRBJ2-3|.
TGCGCCAGCAGCCAAGTTGTAACTAGCGGCACAGATACGCAGTATTTT
CASSQVVTSGTDTQYF
>.|TRBV12-3/TRBV12-4|13|TRBJ2-7|few
TGTGCCAGCAGGGGGGTGTTTCTCAACGAGCAGTACTTC
CASRGVFLNEQYF
>TRBD1|TRBV30|13|TRBJ1-2|.
TGTGCCTGGAGGGGGACAGGGATCTATGGCTACACCTTC
CAWRGTGIYGYTF
>.|TRBV19|13|TRBJ1-2|many
TGTGCCAGTCAACAGGGCGTGTACTATGGCTACACCTTC
CASQQGVYYGYTF
>.|TRBV29-1|13|TRBJ1-1|.
TGCAGCTCCAAATCGGCTTCAGGGACTGAAGCTTTCTTT
CSSKSASGTEAFF
>.|TRBV11-2|13|TRBJ2-5|.
TGTGCCAGCAGCTTAGCCCCCGGGCCCATGGAGTACTTC
CASSLAPGPMEYF
>.|TRBV19|14|TRBJ1-2|.
TGTGCCAGTAGTATAGATCCGGCCGACTATGGCTACACCTTC
CASSIDPADYGYTF
>TRBD1|TRBV2|16|TRBJ1-2|.
TGTGCCAGCAGGGAAGCCGGGACAGGGGGCCTGTATGGCTACACCTTC
CASREAGTGGLYGYTF
>.|TRBV3-1/TRBV3-2|16|TRBJ1-2|.
TGTGCCAGCAGCCAAGTAGGGGCCAGCCTAGGGTATGGCTACACCTTC
CASSQVGASLGYGYTF
>.|TRBV3-1/TRBV3-2|14|TRBJ1-1|.
TGTGCCAGCAGCCAGAGAGCAACACTCTCTGAAGCTTTCTTT
CASSQRATLSEAFF
>.|TRBV6-5|15|TRBJ1-3|.
TGTGCCAGCAGTTACGACACTGCCTCTGGAAACACCATATATTTT
CASSYDTASGNTIYF
>TRBD2|TRBV6-2/TRBV6-3|14|TRBJ2-5|once
TGTGCCAGCAGTTACGAGCGGGGCCAAGAGACCCAGTACTTC
CASSYERGQETQYF
>.|TRBV18|16|TRBJ2-7|.
TGTGCCAGCTCAGCTACATCGGGATTAGGGGGAATCGAGCAGTACTTC
CASSATSGLGGIEQYF
>TRBD2|TRBV7-2|14|TRBJ2-1|once
TGTGCCAGCAGCGCTGGGACTAGCGGGGCTGAGCAGTTCTTC
CASSAGTSGAEQFF
>TRBD2|TRBV7-9|16|TRBJ2-3|.
TGTGCCAGCAGCCCAAGCGGGAGGGGAAATACAGATACGCAGTATTTT
CASSPSGRGNTDTQYF
>.|TRBV27|14|TRBJ1-1|.
TGTGCCAGCAGTTTCGGGGCCCTGAACACTGAAGCTTTCTTT
CASSFGALNTEAFF
>TRBD1|TRBV7-6|16|TRBJ1-5|.
TGTGCCAGCAGCTCCACACAGGGGGCAAGAAATCAGCCCCAGCATTTT
CASSSTQGARNQPQHF
>.|TRBV5-8|15|TRBJ1-2|.
TGTGCCAGCAGCTTGGAGGTCCTTGCTAACTATGGCTACACCTTC
CASSLEVLANYGYTF
>TRBD2|TRBV2|17|TRBJ2-1|few
TGTGCCAGCAGTTCCCCCACTGGACTAGGACTCGGCAATGAGCAGTTCTTC
CASSSPTGLGLGNEQFF
>TRBD1|TRBV18|15|TRBJ1-1|.
TGTGCCAGCCGAACCTTGGGACAGTCGAACACTGAAGCTTTCTTT
CASRTLGQSNTEAFF
>.|TRBV21-1|13|TRBJ1-4|.
TGTGCCAGCCAGCCCAGCTTTAATGAAAAACTGTTTTTT
CASQPSFNEKLFF
>.|TRBV7-9|15|TRBJ2-6|.
TGTGCCAGCAGCGCCGACAGATCTGGGGCCAACGTCCTGACTTTC
CASSADRSGANVLTF
>.|TRBV7-9|13|TRBJ1-1|.
TGTGCCAGCAGCTTAGAGGAGATTGCTGAAGCTTTCTTT
CASSLEEIAEAFF
>.|TRBV18|14|TRBJ2-1|once
TGTGCCAGCTCAGCGGCGGGGGCCCACAATGAGCAGTTCTTC
CASSAAGAHNEQFF
>.|TRBV7-2|15|TRBJ2-3|.
TGTGCCAGCAGCTTACAGGGGACCCCCACAGATACGCAGTATTTT
CASSLQGTPTDTQYF
>.|TRBV19|13|TRBJ1-1|.
TGTGCCAGTAGGACCCTTATGAACACTGAAGCTTTCTTT
CASRTLMNTEAFF
>.|TRBV28|15|TRBJ1-5|.
TGTGCCAGCAGCTTTGCGGGGGCCTTCAATCAGCCCCAGCATTTT
CASSFAGAFNQPQHF
>.|TRBV24-1|15|TRBJ2-3|.
TGTGCCACCAGTGATTCAGCTGCGGACACAGATACGCAGTATTTT
CATSDSAADTDTQYF
>.|TRBV28|14|TRBJ1-5|.
TGTGCCAGCAGCCAAGGACTGGACAATCAGCCCCAGCATTTT
CASSQGLDNQPQHF
>TRBD1|TRBV29-1|12|TRBJ2-7|.
TGCAGCGGTGGGACAGGGGCCTACGAGCAGTACTTC
CSGGTGAYEQYF
>TRBD1|TRBV2|18|TRBJ2-5|.
TGTGCCAGCAGTGAGATTTGGCCACAGGGGGCGCGAGGAGAGACCCAGTACTTC
CASSEIWPQGARGETQYF
>TRBD2|TRBV2|16|TRBJ2-5|once
TGTGCCAGCAGTGAACCGGCGGGAGGGCGTTTTGAGACCCAGTACTTC
CASSEPAGGRFETQYF
>.|TRBV30|14|TRBJ1-4|.
TGTGCCTGGAGTGGAAGGGGCCGGGGTGAAAAACTGTTTTTT
CAWSGRGRGEKLFF
>.|TRBV2|18|TRBJ2-1|.
TGTGCCAGAGACGTCTTACAGGGTCCCTTATCTTCCTACAATGAGCAGTTCTTC
CARDVLQGPLSSYNEQFF
>.|TRBV9|13|TRBJ2-3|.
TGTGCCAGCAGCGTAGCGCGTACAGATACGCAGTATTTT
CASSVARTDTQYF
>TRBD1|TRBV3-1/TRBV3-2|13|TRBJ2-1|.
TGTGCCAGCAGCCCCCGCAGGGGGAATGAGCAGTTCTTC
CASSPRRGNEQFF
>TRBD2|TRBV18|14|TRBJ2-7|many
TGTGCCAGCTCCCCGACTAGCGGGGGTACAGAGCAGTACTTC
CASSPTSGGTEQYF
>.|TRBV29-1|12|TRBJ1-2|.
TGCAGCGTTTCCTTTACGACTTATGGCTACACCTTC
CSVSFTTYGYTF
>TRBD1|TRBV5-6|13|TRBJ1-2|.
TGTGCCAGCAGACGGACAGGGTTGGGTGGCTACACCTTC
CASRRTGLGGYTF
>.|TRBV5-5|14|TRBJ2-5|.
TGTGCCAGCAGCTTGAGTTGGGTCCAAGAGACCCAGTACTTC
CASSLSWVQETQYF
>.|TRBV18|14|TRBJ1-4|.
TGTGCCAGCTCACCCGGGACCACGAATGAAAAACTGTTTTTT
CASSPGTTNEKLFF
>.|TRBV5-1|13|TRBJ2-3|.
TGCGCCAGCAGCTTTATAGTTGGAGATACGCAGTATTTT
CASSFIVGDTQYF
>TRBD2|TRBV30|16|TRBJ2-3|.
TGTGCCTGGAGTGTTGGGGCTAGCGGAAGCACAGATACGCAGTATTTT
CAWSVGASGSTDTQYF
>.|TRBV27|14|TRBJ2-3|.
TGTGCCAGCAGTCCCTGGGGGATAAGAGATACGCAGTATTTT
CASSPWGIRDTQYF
>.|TRBV9|12|TRBJ1-2|.
TGTGCCAGCAGCGCACCTAACTATGGCTACACCTTC
CASSAPNYGYTF
>TRBD1|TRBV2|15|TRBJ1-2|few
TGTGCCAGCAGTGATAGGGACAGATTAAACTATGGCTACACCTTC
CASSDRDRLNYGYTF
>.|TRBV5-1|16|TRBJ1-1|few
TGCGCCAGCAGCTTGGGGACCGACCCAATAAACACTGAAGCTTTCTTT
CASSLGTDPINTEAFF
>.|TRBV4-1|18|TRBJ1-2|once
TGCGCCAGCAGCCAGTCGCGGGGGTCGCGGGGCCATGGGGATGGCTACACCTTC
CASSQSRGSRGHGDGYTF
>.|TRBV11-2|16|TRBJ1-6|.
TGTGCCAGCAGCTTAACGGAAAACTCCTATAATTCACCCCTCCACTTT
CASSLTENSYNSPLHF
>TRBD1|TRBV6-2/TRBV6-3|14|TRBJ1-1|.
TGTGCCAGCAGCCGGACAGGCGGTCGGGTTGAAGCTTTCTTT
CASSRTGGRVEAFF
>.|TRBV6-2/TRBV6-3|13|TRBJ2-1|.
TGTGCCAGCAGTTACGGCAGATACAATGAGCAGTTCTTC
CASSYGRYNEQFF
>.|TRBV7-9|16|TRBJ2-3|few
TGTGCCAGCAGCTTAGCGGGACGCCGGTGGACAGATACGCAGTATTTT
CASSLAGRRWTDTQYF